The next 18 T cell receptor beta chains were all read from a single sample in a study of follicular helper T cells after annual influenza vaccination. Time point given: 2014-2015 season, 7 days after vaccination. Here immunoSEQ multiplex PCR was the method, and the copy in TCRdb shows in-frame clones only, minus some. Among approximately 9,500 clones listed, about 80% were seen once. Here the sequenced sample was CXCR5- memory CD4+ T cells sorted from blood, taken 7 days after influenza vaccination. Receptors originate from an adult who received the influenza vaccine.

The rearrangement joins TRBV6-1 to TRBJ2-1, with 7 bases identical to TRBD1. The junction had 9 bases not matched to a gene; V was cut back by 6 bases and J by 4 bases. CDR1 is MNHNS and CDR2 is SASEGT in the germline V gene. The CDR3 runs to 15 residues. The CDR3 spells CASSPDRNGYNEQFF. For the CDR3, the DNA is TGTGCCAGCAGCCCGGACAGGAATGGGTACAATGAGCAGTTCTTC.

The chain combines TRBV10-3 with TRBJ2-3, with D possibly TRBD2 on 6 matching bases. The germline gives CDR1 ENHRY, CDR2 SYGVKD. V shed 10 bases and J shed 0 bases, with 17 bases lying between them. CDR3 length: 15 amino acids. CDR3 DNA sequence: TGTGCCACCACGCTAGCGACGGGAAGCACAGATACGCAGTATTTT. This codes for CATTLATGSTDTQYF.

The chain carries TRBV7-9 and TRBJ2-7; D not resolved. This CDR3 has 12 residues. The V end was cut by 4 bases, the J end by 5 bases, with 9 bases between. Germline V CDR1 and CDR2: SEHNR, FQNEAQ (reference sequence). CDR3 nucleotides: TGTGCCAGCAGCTCCGACACAAACGAGCAGTACTTC. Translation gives CASSSDTNEQYF.

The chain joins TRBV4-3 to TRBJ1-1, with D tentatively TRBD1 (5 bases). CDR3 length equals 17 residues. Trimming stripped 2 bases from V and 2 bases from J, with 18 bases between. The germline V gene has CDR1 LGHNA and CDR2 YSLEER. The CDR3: CASSQKSRGRLNTEAFF. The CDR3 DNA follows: TGCGCCAGCAGCCAAAAATCGAGGGGACGACTCAACACTGAAGCTTTCTTT.

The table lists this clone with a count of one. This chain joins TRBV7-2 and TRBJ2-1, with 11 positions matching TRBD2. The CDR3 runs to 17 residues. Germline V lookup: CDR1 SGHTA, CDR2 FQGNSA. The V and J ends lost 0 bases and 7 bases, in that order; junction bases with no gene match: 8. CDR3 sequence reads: CASSLAPSGGYVNEQFF. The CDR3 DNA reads TGTGCCAGCAGCTTAGCACCTAGCGGGGGGTACGTGAATGAGCAGTTCTTC. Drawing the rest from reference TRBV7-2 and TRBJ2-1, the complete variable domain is GAGVSQSPSNKVTEKGKDVELRCDPISGHTALYWYRQSLGQGLEFLIYFQGNSAPDKSGLPSDRFSAERTGGSVSTLTIQRTQQEDSAVYLCASSLAPSGGYVNEQFFGPGTRLTVL.

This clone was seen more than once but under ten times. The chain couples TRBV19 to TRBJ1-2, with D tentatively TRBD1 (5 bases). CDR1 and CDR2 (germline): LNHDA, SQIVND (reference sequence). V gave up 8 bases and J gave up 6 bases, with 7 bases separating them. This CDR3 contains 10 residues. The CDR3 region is CASWGDGYTF. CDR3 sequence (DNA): TGTGCCAGTTGGGGGGATGGCTACACCTTC.

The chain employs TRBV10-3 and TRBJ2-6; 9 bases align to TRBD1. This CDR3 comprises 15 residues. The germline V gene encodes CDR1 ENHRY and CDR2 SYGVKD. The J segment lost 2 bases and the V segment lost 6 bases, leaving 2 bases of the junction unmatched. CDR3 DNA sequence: TGTGCCATCAGGGACAGGGGCCCTGGGGCCAACGTCCTGACTTTC. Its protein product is CAIRDRGPGANVLTF.

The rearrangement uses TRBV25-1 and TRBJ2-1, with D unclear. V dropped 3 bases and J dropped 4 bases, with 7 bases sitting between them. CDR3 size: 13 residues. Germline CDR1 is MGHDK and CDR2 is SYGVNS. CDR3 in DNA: TGTGCCAGCAGTGACCCCAATTACAATGAGCAGTTCTTC. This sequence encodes CASSDPNYNEQFF.

CDR3 amino acids: CASSLGQGGGNTEAFF. CDR3 DNA sequence: TGTGCCAGCAGTTTAGGGCAGGGGGGAGGAAACACTGAAGCTTTCTTT. The chain couples TRBV28 to TRBJ1-1, with 7 bases that match TRBD1. Trimming at V came to 2 bases and at J to 2 bases, leaving 8 bases not matched to a gene. The CDR3 has 16 residues. The V gene's germline CDR1 is MDHEN and CDR2 SYDVKM. Full variable domain (missing parts from reference TRBV28 and TRBJ1-1): DVKVTQSSRYLVKRTGEKVFLECVQDMDHENMFWYRQDPGLGLRLIYFSYDVKMKEKGDIPEGYSVSREKKERFSLILESASTNQTSMYLCASSLGQGGGNTEAFFGQGTRLTVV.

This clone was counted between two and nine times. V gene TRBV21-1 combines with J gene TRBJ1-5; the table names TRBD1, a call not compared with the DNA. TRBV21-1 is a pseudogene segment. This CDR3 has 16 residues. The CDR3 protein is CASSITGDESNQPQHF. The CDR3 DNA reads TGTGCCAGCAGCATCACAGGGGACGAGAGCAATCAGCCCCAGCATTTT.

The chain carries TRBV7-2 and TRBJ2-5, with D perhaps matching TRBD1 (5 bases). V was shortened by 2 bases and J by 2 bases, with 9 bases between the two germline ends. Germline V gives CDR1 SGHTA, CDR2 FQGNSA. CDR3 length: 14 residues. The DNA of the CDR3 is TGTGCCAGCAGCTTAAGACAGAAACAAGAGACCCAGTACTTC. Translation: CASSLRQKQETQYF. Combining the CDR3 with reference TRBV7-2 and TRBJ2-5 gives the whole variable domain GAGVSQSPSNKVTEKGKDVELRCDPISGHTALYWYRQSLGQGLEFLIYFQGNSAPDKSGLPSDRFSAERTGGSVSTLTIQRTQQEDSAVYLCASSLRQKQETQYFGPGTRLLVL.

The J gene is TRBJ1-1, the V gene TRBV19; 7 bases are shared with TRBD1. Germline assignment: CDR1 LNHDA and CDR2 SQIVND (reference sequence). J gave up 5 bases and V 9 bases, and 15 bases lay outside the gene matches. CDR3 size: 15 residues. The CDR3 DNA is TGTGCCAGCAGGCCCCTGGGACAGTTCGAAACTGAAGCTTTCTTT. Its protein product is CASRPLGQFETEAFF.

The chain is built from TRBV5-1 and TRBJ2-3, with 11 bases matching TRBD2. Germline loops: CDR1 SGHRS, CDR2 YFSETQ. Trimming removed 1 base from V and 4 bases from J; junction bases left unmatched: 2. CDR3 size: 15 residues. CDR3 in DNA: TGCGCCAGCAGCTTGTTTAGCGGGGGGGCAGATACGCAGTATTTT. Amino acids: CASSLFSGGADTQYF.

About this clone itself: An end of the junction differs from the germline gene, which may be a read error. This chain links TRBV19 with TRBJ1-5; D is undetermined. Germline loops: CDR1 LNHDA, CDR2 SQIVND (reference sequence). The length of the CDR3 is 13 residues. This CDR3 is CVSSPGINQPQHF. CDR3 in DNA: TGTGTCAGTAGTCCGGGAATCAATCAGCCCCAGCATTTT.

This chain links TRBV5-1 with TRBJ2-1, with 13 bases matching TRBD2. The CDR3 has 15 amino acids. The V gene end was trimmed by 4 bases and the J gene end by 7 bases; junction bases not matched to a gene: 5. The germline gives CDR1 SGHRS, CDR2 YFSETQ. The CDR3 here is CASSPLAGGPNEQFF. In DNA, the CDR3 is TGCGCCAGCAGCCCACTAGCGGGAGGGCCAAATGAGCAGTTCTTC.

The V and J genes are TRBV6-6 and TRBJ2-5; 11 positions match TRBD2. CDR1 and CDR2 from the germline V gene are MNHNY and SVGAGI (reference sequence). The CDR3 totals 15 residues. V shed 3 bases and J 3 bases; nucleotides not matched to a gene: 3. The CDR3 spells CASSYQTSGEETQYF. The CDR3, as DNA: TGTGCCAGCAGTTATCAGACTAGCGGGGAAGAGACCCAGTACTTC.

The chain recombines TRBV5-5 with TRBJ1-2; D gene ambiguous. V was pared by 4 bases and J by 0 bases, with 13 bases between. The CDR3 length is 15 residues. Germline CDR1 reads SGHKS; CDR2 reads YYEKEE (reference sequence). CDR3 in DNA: TGTGCCAGCAGCCACGTCGCGGAACCTAACTATGGCTACACCTTC. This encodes CASSHVAEPNYGYTF.

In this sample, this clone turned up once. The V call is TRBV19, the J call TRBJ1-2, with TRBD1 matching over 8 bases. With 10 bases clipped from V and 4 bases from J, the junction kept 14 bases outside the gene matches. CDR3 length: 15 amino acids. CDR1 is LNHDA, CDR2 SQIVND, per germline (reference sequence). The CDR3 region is CATKPPGQDLYGYTF. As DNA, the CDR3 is TGTGCCACAAAGCCACCGGGACAGGACCTCTATGGCTACACCTTC.